The TCR beta chain under discussion was sequenced for a study of spatial heterogeneity in lung cancer. Via MiXCR, TCRdb re-called the 5' RACE reads, giving one row per CDR3 protein. The sample has some 1,700 distinct CDR3 sequences, over 15% seen once. Trimming cost V 0 bases and J 3 bases; bases outside gene matches: 4. The CDR3 runs 15 residues. The germline gives CDR1 MNHEY, CDR2 SVGEGT. This clonotype was observed a handful of times. Described time point: blood at routine non-recurrence follow-up after resection. Sample: PBMCs, taken at follow-up. The chain couples TRBV6-2 or TRBV6-3 to TRBJ2-7; 8 bases are shared with TRBD2. The source of this sequence is a male donor with early-stage non-small cell lung cancer. CDR3: CASSYSAGGSYEQYF. CDR3 DNA: TGTGCCAGCAGTTACTCTGCGGGGGGAAGCTACGAGCAGTACTTC.